This entry is about one T cell receptor beta chain. What it recognizes is unknown. Before the COVID-19 pandemic, during about 2010-2018, CD4+ T cells were taken from unexposed donors. CD4+ T cells were isolated from the cells after roughly 11 days of culture. Testing used SARS-CoV-2 S/N and four cold-coronavirus spikes on unexposed-donor CD4+ T cells, cells permitting. The record originates from a study of CD4 T cells in relation to SARS-CoV-2 and coronaviruses. The CDR3 is 15 residues long. J was trimmed by 7 bases and V by 4 bases; bases with no gene match: 8. In germline, CDR1 is MNHNY, CDR2 SVGAGI (reference sequence). Points from the study as a whole: No crossreactivity against non-spike viral proteins was tested here.

This table comes from immunoSEQ multiplex PCR, and its TCRdb copy is limited to in-frame clones, with some not included. Among more than 20,000 clones listed, around 75% were seen once. The clonotype originates from a human donor in good health. The material sequenced was CD4+ T cells from PBMCs, cultured in vitro. J is TRBJ2-1 and V is TRBV6-6; 9 nucleotides line up with TRBD1. The CDR3 sequence is CASSFPGQGSNEQFF. DNA for the CDR3: TGTGCCAGCAGTTTTCCGGGACAGGGTAGTAATGAGCAGTTCTTC.